This entry features one T cell receptor (beta chain) sequence. Its cognate antigen has yet to be identified. Base quality data are lacking; no much larger clone is found one base away. In addition, sequencing in three donor pairs included unstimulated CD8+ effector memory subsets alongside CD4+ naive, CD8+ naive, CD8+ TEMRA and CD4+ memory subsets. Sorted unstimulated T cells and proliferating T cells recovered from mixed lymphocyte reactions underwent TCRbeta CDR3 sequencing. Fresh whole blood from approximately ten HLA-typed healthy donors was used to isolate PBMCs. The CDR3 goes from the cysteine to the phenylalanine over 15 residues. The DNA shown is the 45-base CDR3, in frame from base 1. The V end loses 3 bases and the J end loses 0 bases, and a stretch of 11 bases separates them. For CDR1 and CDR2, the germline V gene (reference sequence) lists WNHNN and SYGVQD. The data belong to a study of siplizumab effects on memory and regulatory T cells (dated by TCRdb to the late 2010s). For the wider study: The study looked at the effect of siplizumab, an anti-CD2 antibody, on alloreactive T-cell subsets in allogeneic mixed lymphocyte reactions made from human PBMCs.

Study-level results and caveats: Sequences below about 10^-5 frequency were poorly captured, so only a minor fraction of alloreactive clones could be mapped to unstimulated subsets. Roughly 80-96% of proliferating CD4+ or CD8+ clones could not be assigned a naive or memory phenotype. Among mappable alloreactive CD4+ clones, the Treg-derived fraction averaged around 63% with siplizumab versus roughly 25% in control reactions. Unstimulated naive T cells appeared to be more diverse than memory T cells, and naive cells seemed to make a substantial contribution to the alloresponse. The suppressive function of proliferating Tregs from siplizumab cultures was not functionally confirmed. The cumulative frequency of alloreactive sequences that could be traced back to unstimulated CD4+ memory T cells was significantly reduced by siplizumab.

Library method: the immunoSEQ multiplex PCR assay. Approximately 100,000 TCR templates per sample were assayed on the deep sequencing platform. Genomic DNA extracted from sorted T cells was used for TCRbeta CDR3 sequencing. As for how the authors treated the data: Clonal analysis of TCRbeta CDR3 data was done in the R programming language. Comparing unstimulated samples against CFSE-low samples taken after the reaction was how alloreactive CD4+ and CD8+ clones were defined. Regulatory or non-regulatory origin of alloreactive CD4+ clones was assigned by matching sequences to the sorted unstimulated Treg and non-Treg repertoires. This is the immuneACCESS table as TCRdb keeps it, with only in-frame sequences that have V and J called. A part of the clones is gone; compared with another copy, unresolved V genes explain less than half, and the rest is unexplained. V, J and clone size are those of that table, while D and trimming were read from the DNA. This sample comprises 50,000 to 60,000 clones, about 90% of them detected only once. The ten biggest clones cover less than 0.35% of the sample.

This sequence originates from a human donor in good health. Rearrangement joined TRBV10-1 to TRBJ1-1, with TRBD1 as a weak D call on 6 bases. The specimen sequenced was naive CD8+ T cells sorted from blood. The cell subset or site label on this specimen signifies: unstimulated naive T cells. The nucleotides are TGCGCCAGCAGTGAACAGGCAGGGGTGAACACTGAAGCTTTCTTT. Protein translation: CASSEQAGVNTEAFF.